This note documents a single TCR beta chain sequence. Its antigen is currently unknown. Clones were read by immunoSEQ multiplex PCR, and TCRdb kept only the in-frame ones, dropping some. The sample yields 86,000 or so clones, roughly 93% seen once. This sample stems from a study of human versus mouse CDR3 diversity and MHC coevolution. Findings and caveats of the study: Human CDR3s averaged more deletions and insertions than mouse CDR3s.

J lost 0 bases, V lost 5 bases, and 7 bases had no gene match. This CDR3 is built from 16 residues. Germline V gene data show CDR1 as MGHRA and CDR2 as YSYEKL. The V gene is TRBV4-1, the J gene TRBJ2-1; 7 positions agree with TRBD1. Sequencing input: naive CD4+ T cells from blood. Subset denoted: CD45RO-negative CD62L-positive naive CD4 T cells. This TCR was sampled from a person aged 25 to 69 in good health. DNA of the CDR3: TGCGCCAGCAGCGAGGGGGCAGCCTTCTCCTACAATGAGCAGTTCTTC. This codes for CASSEGAAFSYNEQFF.